This T cell receptor beta chain was retrieved from a study of blood T cell repertoires in COVID-19. Study as a whole: Spain, Italy and the United States supplied samples that represented acute and convalescent COVID-19. Sample material is recorded as cDNA or gDNA derived from T cells, B-cell-depleted T cells, or PBMCs.

V was pared by 5 bases and J by 0 bases, with 25 bases between. The germline V gene encodes CDR1 LNHNV and CDR2 YYDKDF (reference sequence). The CDR3 consists of 20 residues. How the authors handled the data: Reference gene primer amplification gave nucleated cell count estimates. The table came from immunoSEQ multiplex PCR; TCRdb's copy has only in-frame clones and leaves some out. D and trimming were read from the DNA, whereas the V and J calls and clone size are those reported in that table. Of roughly 120,000 clones in the sample, over 60% were seen once. The sample consisted of peripheral blood. V gene TRBV15 combines with J gene TRBJ1-4; D unresolved. The receptor was isolated from a man aged 65 to 85 with acute or convalescent COVID-19. CDR3 protein: CATSGKERGVNYATNEKLFF. CDR3 coding DNA: TGTGCCACCAGCGGGAAGGAACGGGGAGTTAACTACGCAACTAATGAAAAACTGTTTTTT.